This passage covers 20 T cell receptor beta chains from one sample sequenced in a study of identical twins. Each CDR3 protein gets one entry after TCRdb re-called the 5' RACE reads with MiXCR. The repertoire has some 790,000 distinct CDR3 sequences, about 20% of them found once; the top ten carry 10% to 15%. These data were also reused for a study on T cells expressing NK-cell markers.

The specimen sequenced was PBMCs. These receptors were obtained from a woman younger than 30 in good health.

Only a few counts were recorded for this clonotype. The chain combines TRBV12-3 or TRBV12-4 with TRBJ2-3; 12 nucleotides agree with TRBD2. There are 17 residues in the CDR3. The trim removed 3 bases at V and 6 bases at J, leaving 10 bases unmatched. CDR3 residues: CASSFSTSGGLRDTQYF. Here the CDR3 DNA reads TGTGCCAGCAGTTTCTCGACTAGCGGGGGCCTTCGGGATACGCAGTATTTT.

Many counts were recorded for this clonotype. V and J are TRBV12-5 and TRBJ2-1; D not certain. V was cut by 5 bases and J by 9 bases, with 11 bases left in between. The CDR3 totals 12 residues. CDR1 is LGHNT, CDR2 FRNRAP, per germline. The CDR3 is CASGAAGGEQFF. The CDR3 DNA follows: TGTGCTAGTGGTGCTGCTGGTGGTGAGCAGTTCTTC.

The CDR3 loop reads CASSLALTGYNEQFF. The CDR3 DNA follows: TGTGCCAGCAGCTTGGCTCTGACAGGGTACAATGAGCAGTTCTTC. J is TRBJ2-1 and V is TRBV5-5; 7 bases agree with TRBD1. The V gene's germline CDR1 is SGHKS and CDR2 YYEKEE (reference sequence). This CDR3 region has 15 residues. Trimming took 0 bases from V and 4 from J; bases not matched to a gene: 4.

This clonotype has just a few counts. The CDR3 nucleotides read TGTGCCAGCAGCTTACTCAAAACGGGAGTGATAAGATTCGATGAGCAGTTCTTC. The encoded protein is CASSLLKTGVIRFDEQFF. The rearrangement links TRBV11-2 to TRBJ2-1; maybe TRBD2 (6 bases). The CDR3 runs to 18 residues. V was shortened by 2 bases and J by 8 bases, with 25 bases between the two germline ends. Germline loops: CDR1 SGHAT, CDR2 FQNNGV.

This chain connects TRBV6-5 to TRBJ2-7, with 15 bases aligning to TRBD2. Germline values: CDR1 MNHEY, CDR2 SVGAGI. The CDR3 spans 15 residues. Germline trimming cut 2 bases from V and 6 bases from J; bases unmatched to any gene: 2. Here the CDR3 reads CASSYAGLAGGEQYF. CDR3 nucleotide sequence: TGTGCCAGCAGTTACGCGGGACTAGCGGGAGGCGAGCAGTACTTC.

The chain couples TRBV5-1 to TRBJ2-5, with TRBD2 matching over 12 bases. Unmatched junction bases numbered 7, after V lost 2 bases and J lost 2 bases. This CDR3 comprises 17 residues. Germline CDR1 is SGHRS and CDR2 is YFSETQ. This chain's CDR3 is CASSFLAGGSSQETQYF. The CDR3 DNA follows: TGCGCCAGCAGCTTCCTAGCGGGGGGGAGTTCACAAGAGACCCAGTACTTC.

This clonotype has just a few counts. CDR3 coding DNA: TGTGCCAGCAGTTTGGGGACTAGCGGGAGGTTCATTAATGAGCAGTTCTTC. Its protein product is CASSLGTSGRFINEQFF. The rearrangement links TRBV12-3 or TRBV12-4 to TRBJ2-1; 15 nucleotides align to TRBD2. This CDR3 comprises 17 residues. V shed 3 bases, J shed 7 bases, and the junction held 7 bases outside the gene matches.

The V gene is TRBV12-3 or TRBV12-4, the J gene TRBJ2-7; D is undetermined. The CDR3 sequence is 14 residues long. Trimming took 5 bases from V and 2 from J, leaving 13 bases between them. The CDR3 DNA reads TGTGCCAGCAGTAGACCGGTTCCACCCTACGAGCAGTACTTC. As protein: CASSRPVPPYEQYF.

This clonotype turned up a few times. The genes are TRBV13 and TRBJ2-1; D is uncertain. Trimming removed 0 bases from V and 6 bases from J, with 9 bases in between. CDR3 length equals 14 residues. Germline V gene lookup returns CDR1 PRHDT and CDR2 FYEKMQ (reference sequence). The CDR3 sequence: CASSLGHPTNEQFF. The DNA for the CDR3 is TGTGCCAGCAGCTTAGGCCACCCGACCAATGAGCAGTTCTTC.

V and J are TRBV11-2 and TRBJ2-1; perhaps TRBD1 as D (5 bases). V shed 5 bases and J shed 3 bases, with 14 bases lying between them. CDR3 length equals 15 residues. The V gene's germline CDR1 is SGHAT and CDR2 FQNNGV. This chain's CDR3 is CASSPRQNLYNEQFF. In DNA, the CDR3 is TGTGCCAGCAGCCCCCGACAGAATCTCTACAATGAGCAGTTCTTC.

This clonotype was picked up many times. This CDR3 is CASSLSGGYTF. In DNA form, the CDR3 reads TGTGCCAGCAGTTTATCCGGGGGCTACACCTTC. The chain couples TRBV12-3 or TRBV12-4 to TRBJ1-2; D gene unclear. V was clipped by 2 bases and J by 8 bases, with 6 bases between them. This CDR3 has 11 amino acids.

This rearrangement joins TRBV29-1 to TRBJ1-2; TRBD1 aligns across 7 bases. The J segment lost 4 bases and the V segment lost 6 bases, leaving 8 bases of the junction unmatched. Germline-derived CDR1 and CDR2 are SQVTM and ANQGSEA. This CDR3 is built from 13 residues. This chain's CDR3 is CSVPDRESYGYTF. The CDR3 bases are TGCAGCGTCCCCGACAGGGAGAGCTATGGCTACACCTTC.

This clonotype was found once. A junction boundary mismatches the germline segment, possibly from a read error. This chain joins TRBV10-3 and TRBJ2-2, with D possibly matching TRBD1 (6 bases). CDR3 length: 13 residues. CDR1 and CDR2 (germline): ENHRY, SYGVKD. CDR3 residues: CAIRYREAGDLFF. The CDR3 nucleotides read TGTGCCATCAGGTACAGGGAAGCCGGGGATCTGTTTTTT.

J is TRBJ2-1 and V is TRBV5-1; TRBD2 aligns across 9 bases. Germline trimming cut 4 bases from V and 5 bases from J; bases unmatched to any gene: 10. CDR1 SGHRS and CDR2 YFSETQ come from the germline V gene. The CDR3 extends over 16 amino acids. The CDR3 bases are TGCGCCAGCAGCAAATCTAGCGGGGAACTCAACAATGAGCAGTTCTTC. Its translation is CASSKSSGELNNEQFF.

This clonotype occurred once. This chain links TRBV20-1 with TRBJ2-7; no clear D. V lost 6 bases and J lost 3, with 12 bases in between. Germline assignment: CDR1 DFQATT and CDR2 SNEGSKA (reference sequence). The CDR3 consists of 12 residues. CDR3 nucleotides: TGCAGTGCCACCCCCTCGGACTACGAGCAGTACTTC. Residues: CSATPSDYEQYF.

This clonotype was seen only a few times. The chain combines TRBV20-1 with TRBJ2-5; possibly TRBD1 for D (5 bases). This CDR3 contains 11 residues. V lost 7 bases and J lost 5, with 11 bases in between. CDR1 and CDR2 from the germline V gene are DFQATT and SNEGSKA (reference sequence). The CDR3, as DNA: TGCAGTGGGGGCGTCGCGGAGACCCAGTACTTC. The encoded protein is CSGGVAETQYF.

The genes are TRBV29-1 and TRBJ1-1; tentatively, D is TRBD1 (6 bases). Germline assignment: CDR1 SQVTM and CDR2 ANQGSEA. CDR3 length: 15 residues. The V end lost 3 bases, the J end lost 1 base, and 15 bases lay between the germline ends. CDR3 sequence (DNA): TGCAGCGTTGAGGACAGCCAACGAGGGAACACTGAAGCTTTCTTT. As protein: CSVEDSQRGNTEAFF.

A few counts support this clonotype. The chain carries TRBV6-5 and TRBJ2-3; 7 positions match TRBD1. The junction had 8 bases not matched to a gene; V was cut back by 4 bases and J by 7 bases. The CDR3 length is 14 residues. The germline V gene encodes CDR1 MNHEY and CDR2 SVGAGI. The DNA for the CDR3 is TGTGCCAGCAGTTCGAATACCAGGGGGTATACGCAGTATTTT. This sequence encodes CASSSNTRGYTQYF.

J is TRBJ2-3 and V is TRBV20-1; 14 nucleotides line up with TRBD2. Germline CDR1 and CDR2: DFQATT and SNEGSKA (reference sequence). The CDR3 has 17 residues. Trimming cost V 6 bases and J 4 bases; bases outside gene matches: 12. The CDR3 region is CSAIVPGLAGAPDTQYF. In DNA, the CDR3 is TGCAGTGCCATAGTACCGGGACTAGCGGGGGCCCCAGATACGCAGTATTTT.

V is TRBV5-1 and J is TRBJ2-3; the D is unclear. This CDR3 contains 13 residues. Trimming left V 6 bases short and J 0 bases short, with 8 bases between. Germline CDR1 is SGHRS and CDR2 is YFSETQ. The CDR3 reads CASNPTSTDTQYF. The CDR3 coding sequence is TGCGCCAGCAATCCGACTAGCACAGATACGCAGTATTTT.